Below, 2 T cell receptor beta chains from the same sample are listed, as sequenced in a study of low-dose radiotherapy and immunotherapy resistance in tumors. Both TCRalpha and TCRbeta chains were reverse transcribed with V-gene-specific primers. With a V-primer adapter and a constant-region primer, TCRs were amplified for 20 to 25 PCR cycles. One entry per CDR3 protein results from TCRdb running MiXCR on the reads. This sample has tens of thousands of distinct CDR3 sequences, with around a sixth found just once. Time point: after trial treatment. The treatment is: LDRT plus nivolumab, ipilimumab, low-dose cyclophosphamide and aspirin (RACIN trial). The input for sequencing was PBMCs, taken after low-dose radiotherapy plus immunotherapy. The origin of the receptors is a male donor with prostate cancer.

This clonotype was found many times. The chain has TRBV7-3 and TRBJ2-1; 10 bases are a match to TRBD2. The CDR3 has 14 amino acids. Germline-derived CDR1 and CDR2 are SGHTA and FQGTGA. Losses at the gene ends were 6 bases for V and 8 bases for J; bases not matched to a gene: 7. CDR3 nucleotides: TGTGCCAGCAGTTCTAGCGGGAGTAGCGATGAGCAGTTCTTC. Translating gives CASSSSGSSDEQFF.

The sample holds a few counts of this clonotype. This chain links TRBV7-9 with TRBJ1-5, with TRBD1 identical over 10 bases. The length of the CDR3 is 15 residues. Germline V gives CDR1 SEHNR, CDR2 FQNEAQ (reference sequence). The junction had 6 bases not matched to a gene; V was cut back by 4 bases and J by 6 bases. Written as DNA, the CDR3 is TGTGCCAGCAGCTCCGGGACAGGGGAACCTCAGCCCCAGCATTTT. Translated: CASSSGTGEPQPQHF.